This TCR beta chain originates from a study of beta chain features in type 1 diabetes. Study-level results: Resolution of whether HLA type affects TCRB rearrangement was not achieved here. At VDJ recombination sites, type 1 diabetes patients had fewer insertions and more deleted nucleotides. Possibly, sequencing cDNA over-represented cells that had high TCR expression levels.

There are 11 residues in the CDR3. Germline assignment: CDR1 LNHDA and CDR2 SQIVND (reference sequence). Over 95% purity was reached by all sorted populations. This clone showed up just a few times. What it recognizes is unknown. The junction does not match germline at one end; this may be a read error. Reverse transcribing all isolated RNA meant expressed TCRB transcripts were sequenced. Sequenced by immunoSEQ multiplex PCR; TCRdb stores in-frame clones only, minus some. The sample carries hundreds of thousands of clones, roughly an eighth recorded once. The clonotype was recovered from a man aged 18 to 35 in good health. The material sequenced was naive CD4+ T cells from blood. This rearrangement joins TRBV19 to TRBJ2-3, with D unresolved. CDR3 nucleotides: TGTGCCAGTAGTAGCAGAGATACGCAGTATTTT. Translating it yields CASSSRDTQYF.